This record looks at one TCR beta chain sequence and its context. TCRbeta library construction was performed incorporating unique molecular identifiers. TCRdb called the PCR reads again in MiXCR, with one record for every CDR3 protein. The sample carries 450,000 to 600,000 distinct CDR3 sequences, about 10% recorded once. The sample comes from a study of T-cell reconstitution after alpha-beta-depleted transplantation in children. The sequencing used PBMCs, collected before TCRalphabeta/CD19-depleted stem cell transplant. The sequence was collected from a child aged 2-15 years with inherited bone marrow failure, due to receive a stem cell transplant.

The DNA for the CDR3 is TGTGCCAGCAGTCCACAGGGGGCGACCCCCTACGAGCAGTACTTC. Amino acid sequence: CASSPQGATPYEQYF. The V gene is TRBV12-3 or TRBV12-4, the J gene TRBJ2-7, with 9 bases identical to TRBD1. Unmatched junction bases numbered 7, after V lost 5 bases and J lost 2 bases. This CDR3 comprises 15 residues.